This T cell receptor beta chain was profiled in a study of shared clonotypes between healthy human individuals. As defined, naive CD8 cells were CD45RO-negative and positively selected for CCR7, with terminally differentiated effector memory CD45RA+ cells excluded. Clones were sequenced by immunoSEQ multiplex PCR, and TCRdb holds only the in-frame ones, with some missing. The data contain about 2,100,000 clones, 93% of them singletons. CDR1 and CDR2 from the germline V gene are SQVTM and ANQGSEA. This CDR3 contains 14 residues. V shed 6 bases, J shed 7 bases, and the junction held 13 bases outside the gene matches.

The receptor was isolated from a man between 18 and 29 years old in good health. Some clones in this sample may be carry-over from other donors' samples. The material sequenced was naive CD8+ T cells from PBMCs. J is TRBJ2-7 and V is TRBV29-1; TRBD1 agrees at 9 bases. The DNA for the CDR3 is TGCAGCGTAGACACCGGGACAGGGCCTCGTGAGCAGTACTTC. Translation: CSVDTGTGPREQYF.